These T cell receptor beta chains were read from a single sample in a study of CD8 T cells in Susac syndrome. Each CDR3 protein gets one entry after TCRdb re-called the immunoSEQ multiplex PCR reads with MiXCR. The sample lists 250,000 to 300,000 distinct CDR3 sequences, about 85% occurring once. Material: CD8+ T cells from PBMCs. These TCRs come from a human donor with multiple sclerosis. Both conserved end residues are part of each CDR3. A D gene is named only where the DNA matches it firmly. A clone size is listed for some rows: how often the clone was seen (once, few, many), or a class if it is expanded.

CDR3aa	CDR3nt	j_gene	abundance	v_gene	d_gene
CSARLLSGTGVYNEQFF	TGCAGTGCTAGGCTCCTGTCCGGGACAGGGGTCTACAATGAGCAGTTCTTC	TRBJ2-1	-	TRBV20-1	TRBD1
CASSRRGGRRADTQYF	TGTGCCAGCAGTCGACGGGGCGGGAGGAGGGCAGATACGCAGTATTTT	TRBJ2-3	-	TRBV7-2	TRBD2
CASRGTSGRATQYF	TGTGCCAGCAGGGGGACTAGCGGGAGGGCGACCCAGTACTTC	TRBJ2-5	-	TRBV3-1	TRBD2
CASSFSTGEANYGYTF	TGTGCCAGCAGTTTTTCCACAGGGGAAGCTAACTATGGCTACACCTTC	TRBJ1-2	-	TRBV27	TRBD1
CASSLRPGVGETQYF	TGTGCCAGCAGCTTACGTCCAGGGGTTGGAGAGACCCAGTACTTC	TRBJ2-5	-	TRBV7-9	-
CATDSRGSGTGELFF	TGTGCCACCGATTCCAGGGGATCGGGGACCGGGGAGCTGTTTTTT	TRBJ2-2	-	TRBV12-3/TRBV12-4	-
CASSPTGGKYNEQFF	TGTGCCAGCAGCCCCACAGGGGGCAAATACAATGAGCAGTTCTTC	TRBJ2-1	-	TRBV12-3/TRBV12-4	TRBD1
CASSSHPRSTGLANNEQFF	TGTGCCAGCAGTTCACACCCGAGAAGTACGGGACTAGCGAACAATGAGCAGTTCTTC	TRBJ2-1	-	TRBV28	TRBD2
CASSVASGAQETQYF	TGTGCCAGCAGCGTAGCCAGCGGGGCCCAAGAGACCCAGTACTTC	TRBJ2-5	-	TRBV9	TRBD2
CASSPPGLAGGGTDTQYF	TGTGCCAGCAGTCCCCCGGGACTAGCGGGAGGGGGCACAGATACGCAGTATTTT	TRBJ2-3	-	TRBV28	TRBD2
CASSFWTENTEAFF	TGTGCCAGCAGTTTCTGGACAGAAAACACTGAAGCTTTCTTT	TRBJ1-1	-	TRBV28	-
CASSYLSGTNYGYTF	TGTGCCAGCAGTTACTTGTCCGGGACGAACTATGGCTACACCTTC	TRBJ1-2	-	TRBV6-5	-
CASSLGPANYEQYF	TGTGCCAGCAGCTTAGGACCAGCGAACTACGAGCAGTACTTC	TRBJ2-7	-	TRBV13	-
CASSPVRGLAGAQQFF	TGTGCCAGCAGCCCCGTTAGAGGATTAGCGGGAGCCCAGCAGTTCTTC	TRBJ2-1	once	TRBV9	TRBD2
CASSARLNTGELFF	TGCGCCAGCAGCGCCAGACTCAACACCGGGGAGCTGTTTTTT	TRBJ2-2	-	TRBV4-1	-
CASSPSLRDLYEQYF	TGCGCCAGCAGCCCCTCCCTCAGGGACCTCTACGAGCAGTACTTC	TRBJ2-7	few	TRBV4-1	-
CASSYTGEAGELFF	TGTGCCAGCAGTTACACAGGGGAGGCCGGGGAGCTGTTTTTT	TRBJ2-2	-	TRBV6-5	-
CAISESWEHEQYF	TGTGCCATCAGTGAGTCCTGGGAGCACGAGCAGTACTTC	TRBJ2-7	-	TRBV10-3	-
CASIEGEVGTEAFF	TGCGCCAGCATCGAGGGGGAGGTGGGCACTGAAGCTTTCTTT	TRBJ1-1	few	TRBV5-1	-
CASLDYTGELFF	TGTGCCAGCCTCGATTACACCGGGGAGCTGTTTTTT	TRBJ2-2	-	TRBV2	-
CATSDLRLGETQYF	TGTGCCACCAGTGATTTGAGGTTGGGGGAGACCCAGTACTTC	TRBJ2-5	-	TRBV24-1	-
CASSSELAKRDEQFF	TGCGCCAGCAGCTCAGAACTAGCAAAGAGGGATGAGCAGTTCTTC	TRBJ2-1	-	TRBV5-1	-
CASSPGTSADEQFF	TGCGCCAGCAGTCCGGGGACTAGCGCAGATGAGCAGTTCTTC	TRBJ2-1	-	TRBV23-1	TRBD2
CASSLQTSPAGGPNEQFF	TGTGCCAGCAGTTTGCAAACCTCCCCAGCGGGAGGGCCTAATGAGCAGTTCTTC	TRBJ2-1	-	TRBV27	TRBD2
CASSKGVPYEQYF	TGTGCCAGCAGCAAGGGGGTCCCCTACGAGCAGTACTTC	TRBJ2-7	-	TRBV11-2	-
CASMGGAVYNTEAFF	TGTGCCAGTATGGGAGGGGCGGTGTATAACACTGAAGCTTTCTTT	TRBJ1-1	-	TRBV19	-
CASSHQTSGTPETQYF	TGTGCCAGCAGTCACCAGACTAGCGGGACTCCGGAGACCCAGTACTTC	TRBJ2-5	-	TRBV6-5	TRBD2
CASSALPRGYTF	TGTGCCAGCAGCGCACTACCAAGAGGCTACACCTTC	TRBJ1-2	-	TRBV9	-
CSVAVGESYEQYF	TGCAGCGTTGCGGTGGGAGAGTCCTACGAGCAGTACTTC	TRBJ2-7	-	TRBV29-1	-
CASSSSSREATDTQYF	TGTGCCAGCAGTTCCTCTTCGCGGGAGGCCACAGATACGCAGTATTTT	TRBJ2-3	-	TRBV28	TRBD2
CASSRGARQPQHF	TGTGCCAGCAGTCGGGGGGCACGACAGCCCCAGCATTTT	TRBJ1-5	-	TRBV27	-